The 12 T cell receptor beta chains below come from one sample, sequenced in a study of T cell repertoires and HLA-DP antigens. The data were produced by immunoSEQ multiplex PCR, yet TCRdb's version contains in-frame clones alone and is incomplete. Seen here are over 100,000 clones, 80% to 95% observed once, and the top ten hold approximately 0.29%. These TCRs are of unknown antigen specificity. The sequencing input was CD4+ T cells from PBMCs. The source is a woman between 18 and 30 years old in good health and CMV-seronegative.

This chain uses TRBV29-1 with TRBJ2-7; the D gene is possibly TRBD1 (6 bases). Germline loops: CDR1 SQVTM, CDR2 ANQGSEA. V lost 4 bases and J 4 bases, leaving 17 bases between the germline ends. The length of the CDR3 is 14 residues. The CDR3 region has the DNA TGCAGCGTTGTCCTCCCGGGACACTCGTACGAGCAGTACTTC. Translating gives CSVVLPGHSYEQYF.

The chain has TRBV18 and TRBJ2-7; TRBD1 agrees at 10 bases. V trimming: 5 bases; J trimming: 5 bases; junction bases outside the gene matches: 6. This CDR3 contains 14 residues. Per germline, CDR1 KGHSH and CDR2 LQKENI. In nucleotides, the CDR3 is TGTGCCAGCTCATTATCCGGGACAGGGGACGAGCAGTACTTC. It specifies CASSLSGTGDEQYF.

The chain uses TRBV15 and TRBJ2-7; TRBD2 matches 10 bases. Trimming took 6 bases from V and 1 from J; bases not matched to a gene: 0. The germline CDR1 and CDR2 sequences are LNHNV and YYDKDF (reference sequence). The CDR3 length is 13 residues. For the CDR3, the DNA is TGTGCCACCAGGACTAGCGGGTCCTACGAGCAGTACTTC. Translated: CATRTSGSYEQYF. Filled out from reference TRBV15 and TRBJ2-7, the complete variable domain reads DAMVIQNPRYQVTQFGKPVTLSCSQTLNHNVMYWYQQKSSQAPKLLFHYYDKDFNNEADTPDNFQSRRPNTSFCFLDIRSPGLGDTAMYLCATRTSGSYEQYFGPGTRLTVT.

CDR3 sequence reads: CASTQEGQGEKLFF. The CDR3 bases are TGTGCCAGCACCCAGGAGGGGCAAGGTGAAAAACTGTTTTTT. The gene calls are TRBV2 and TRBJ1-4; weak D call: TRBD1 (5 bases). V was pared by 7 bases and J by 7 bases, with 16 bases between. CDR3 length: 14 amino acids. Germline assignment: CDR1 SNHLY and CDR2 FYNNEI.

CDR3 in amino acids: CASTGTGAFYGYTF. The CDR3 region has the DNA TGTGCCAGCACCGGGACAGGGGCCTTCTATGGCTACACCTTC. The chain employs TRBV28 and TRBJ1-2, with 10 bases identical to TRBD1. The CDR3 covers 14 residues. Per the germline V gene, CDR1 is MDHEN and CDR2 is SYDVKM. The trim removed 7 bases at V and 4 bases at J, leaving 6 bases unmatched.

The V call is TRBV27, the J call TRBJ2-7, with 13 positions matching TRBD2. This CDR3 has 13 amino acids. In germline, CDR1 is MNHEY, CDR2 SMNVEV (reference sequence). Unmatched junction bases numbered 1, after V lost 8 bases and J lost 3 bases. In nucleotides, the CDR3 is TGTGCCAGCCGGACTAGCGGGAGCTACGAGCAGTACTTC. It codes for CASRTSGSYEQYF.

The V and J genes are TRBV6-5 and TRBJ1-2; 7 bases fit TRBD1. This CDR3 is 16 amino acids long. Germline lookup yields CDR1 MNHEY and CDR2 SVGAGI. Trimming took 0 bases from V and 2 from J; bases not matched to a gene: 6. The CDR3 spells CASSYSRQGFNYGYTF. The CDR3 DNA follows: TGTGCCAGCAGTTACTCGCGACAGGGTTTCAACTATGGCTACACCTTC.

V gene TRBV28 combines with J gene TRBJ2-7; D is ambiguous. Germline V gene sequence: CDR1 MDHEN, CDR2 SYDVKM. This CDR3 region has 11 residues. V was shortened by 5 bases and J by 5 bases, with 7 bases between the two germline ends. The CDR3 reads CASSTRNEQYV. The CDR3 bases are TGTGCCAGCAGTACTCGTAACGAGCAGTACGTC.

Here the CDR3 DNA reads TGTGCCAGCAGCTTGGGACAGGGGGTTCCTTCACCCCTCCACTTT. It codes for CASSLGQGVPSPLHF. This chain links TRBV7-2 with TRBJ1-6; TRBD1 matches 11 bases. With 3 bases clipped from V and 9 bases from J, the junction kept 4 bases outside the gene matches. The CDR3 length is 15 residues. Germline-derived CDR1 and CDR2 are SGHTA and FQGNSA.

The chain has TRBV5-1 and TRBJ2-2, with 9 nucleotides matching TRBD1. CDR1 is SGHRS and CDR2 is YFSETQ in the germline V gene. V shed 5 bases and J 5 bases; nucleotides not matched to a gene: 7. The CDR3 is 15 residues long. The CDR3, as DNA: TGCGCCAGCAGTTTTACAGGGGGCAAAACCGGGGAGCTGTTTTTT. Protein: CASSFTGGKTGELFF.

In its sample, this clone was seen once. The rearrangement links TRBV13 to TRBJ2-1; D may be TRBD1 (6 bases). The ends were cut back, 5 bases at V and 2 bases at J, with 16 bases in the middle. Germline lookup yields CDR1 PRHDT and CDR2 FYEKMQ (reference sequence). This CDR3 is 16 amino acids long. CDR3 in amino acids: CASSPNTGKAYNEQFF. DNA of the CDR3: TGTGCCAGCAGCCCCAATACAGGGAAAGCCTACAATGAGCAGTTCTTC.

J is TRBJ2-4 and V is TRBV2, with D tentatively TRBD1 (6 bases). The CDR3 runs 13 residues. Germline CDR1 SNHLY, CDR2 FYNNEI. V lost 6 bases and J lost 9, with 15 bases in between. The CDR3 sequence is CASRGDILSIQYF. In DNA form, the CDR3 reads TGTGCCAGCAGGGGGGACATTTTAAGCATTCAGTACTTC. Full variable domain (missing parts from reference TRBV2 and TRBJ2-4): EPEVTQTPSHQVTQMGQEVILRCVPISNHLYFYWYRQILGQKVEFLVSFYNNEISEKSEIFDDQFSVERPDGSNFTLKIRSTKLEDSAMYFCASRGDILSIQYFGAGTRLSVL.